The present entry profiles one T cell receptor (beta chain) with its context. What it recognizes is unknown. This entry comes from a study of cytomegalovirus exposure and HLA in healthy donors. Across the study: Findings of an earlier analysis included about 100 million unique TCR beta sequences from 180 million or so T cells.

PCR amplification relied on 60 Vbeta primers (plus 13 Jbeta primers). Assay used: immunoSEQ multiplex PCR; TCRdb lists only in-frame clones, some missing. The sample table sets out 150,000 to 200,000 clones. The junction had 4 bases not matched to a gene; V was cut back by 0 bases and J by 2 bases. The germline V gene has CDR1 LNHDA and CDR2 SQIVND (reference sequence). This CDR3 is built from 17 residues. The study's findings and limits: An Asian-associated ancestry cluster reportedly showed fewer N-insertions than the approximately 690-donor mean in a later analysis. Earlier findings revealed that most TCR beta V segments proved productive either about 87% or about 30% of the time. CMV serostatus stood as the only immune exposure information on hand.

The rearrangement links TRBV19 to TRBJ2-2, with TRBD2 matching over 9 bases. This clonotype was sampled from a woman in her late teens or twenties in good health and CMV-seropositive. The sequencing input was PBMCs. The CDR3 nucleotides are TGTGCCAGTAGTATAGACCGGACTAGCGAAAACACCGGGGAGCTGTTTTTT. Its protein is CASSIDRTSENTGELFF. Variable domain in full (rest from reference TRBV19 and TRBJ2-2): DGGITQSPKYLFRKEGQNVTLSCEQNLNHDAMYWYRQDPGQGLRLIYYSQIVNDFQKGDIAEGYSVSREKKESFPLTVTSAQKNPTAFYLCASSIDRTSENTGELFFGEGSRLTVL.